Below, 13 T cell receptor beta chains from the same sample are listed, as sequenced in a study of OX40 agonist ivuxolimab in advanced cancers. Using immunoSEQ multiplex PCR, the repertoire was profiled, and TCRdb retains in-frame clones only, with some absent. In the table there are 30,000 or so clones, roughly 80% of which are singletons. The specimen was CD4+ or CD8+ T cells sorted from blood, collected in a trial of the OX40 agonist ivuxolimab. These receptors all stem from an adult with an advanced solid tumor such as melanoma, head and neck, liver or kidney cancer.

The rearrangement joins TRBV9 to TRBJ2-1; D is possibly TRBD2 (6 bases). CDR1 and CDR2 (germline): SGDLS, YYNGEE. Trimming took off 0 bases at V and 2 bases at J, with 12 bases between the two ends. The CDR3 consists of 16 residues. This CDR3 is CASSVGWRGAYNEQFF. CDR3 sequence (DNA): TGTGCCAGCAGCGTAGGTTGGCGGGGAGCCTACAATGAGCAGTTCTTC.

This chain links TRBV7-3 with TRBJ1-2; D not resolved. Trimming left V 5 bases short and J 6 bases short, with 16 bases between. Germline values: CDR1 SGHTA, CDR2 FQGTGA. This CDR3 comprises 14 residues. The CDR3 DNA reads TGTGCCAGCAGCCCCTGGGGAAAATCGGATGGCTACACCTTC. Protein sequence: CASSPWGKSDGYTF.

V usage is TRBV2 and J usage is TRBJ2-4, with TRBD1 matching 9 bases. The CDR3 is 16 residues long. After removal of 5 bases from V and 3 bases from J, the junction contained 8 bases not matched to a gene. Germline CDR1 is SNHLY and CDR2 is FYNNEI. The CDR3 DNA sequence: TGTGCCAGCAGTCGACAGGGGGTTTTATTCAAAAACATTCAGTACTTC. Amino acids: CASSRQGVLFKNIQYF. The entire variable domain, with the rest obtained from reference TRBV2 and TRBJ2-4, is as follows: EPEVTQTPSHQVTQMGQEVILRCVPISNHLYFYWYRQILGQKVEFLVSFYNNEISEKSEIFDDQFSVERPDGSNFTLKIRSTKLEDSAMYFCASSRQGVLFKNIQYFGAGTRLSVL.

This chain connects TRBV28 to TRBJ2-1; D unclear. Per the germline V gene, CDR1 is MDHEN and CDR2 is SYDVKM. The CDR3 loop spans 13 amino acids. V was pared by 1 base and J by 11 bases, with 12 bases between. The CDR3 DNA reads TGTGCCAGCAGTTTATCCCTAGAGGACCAGCAGTTCTTC. Its translation is CASSLSLEDQQFF.

Within the sample, this clone is medium-sized (0.01 to 0.1%). This sequence joins TRBV27 and TRBJ1-1, with D possibly being TRBD1 (6 bases). V gave up 6 bases and J gave up 4 bases, with 12 bases separating them. Germline CDR1 and CDR2: MNHEY and SMNVEV (reference sequence). The CDR3 sequence is 13 residues long. The CDR3 DNA sequence: TGTGCCAGCAGGGGGAGCAGGGGCACTGAAGCTTTCTTT. Amino acids: CASRGSRGTEAFF.

The chain uses TRBV7-8 and TRBJ2-1; D possibly matches TRBD1 or TRBD2 (6 bases each). The CDR3 length is 13 residues. Trimming left V 4 bases short and J 7 bases short, with 11 bases between. The V gene's germline CDR1 is SGHVS and CDR2 FQNEAQ. DNA of the CDR3: TGTGCCAGCAGCTCTATAGGGGGGAATGAGCAGTTCTTC. Amino acids: CASSSIGGNEQFF.

The chain uses TRBV6-1 and TRBJ2-3; 10 nucleotides align to TRBD2. The J segment lost 4 bases and the V segment lost 0 bases, leaving 1 base of the junction unmatched. Germline V gene lookup returns CDR1 MNHNS and CDR2 SASEGT. The CDR3 length is 15 residues. DNA for the CDR3: TGTGCCAGCAGTGAAGCGCTAGCGGGAGCAGATACGCAGTATTTT. Its protein product is CASSEALAGADTQYF.

The chain recombines TRBV9 with TRBJ2-3; no reliable D call. The V gene lost 1 base and the J gene lost 0 bases, with 9 bases spanning the gap. This CDR3 has 15 residues. Germline V lookup: CDR1 SGDLS, CDR2 YYNGEE. CDR3 region: CASSVTTVSTDTQYF. DNA for the CDR3: TGTGCCAGCAGCGTAACCACAGTCAGCACAGATACGCAGTATTTT.

In DNA, the CDR3 is TGTGCCAGCAGTGAATGGGTAGCGGGGGGATCAGATACGCAGTATTTT. Residues: CASSEWVAGGSDTQYF. The V and J genes are TRBV25-1 and TRBJ2-3; TRBD2 matches 10 bases. Germline CDR1 and CDR2: MGHDK and SYGVNS. The CDR3 is made up of 16 amino acids. J was trimmed by 4 bases and V by 1 base; bases with no gene match: 5.

The V gene is TRBV7-9, the J gene TRBJ2-7; D may correspond to TRBD1 or TRBD2 (6 bases each). The CDR3 loop spans 13 amino acids. Germline assignment: CDR1 SEHNR and CDR2 FQNEAQ (reference sequence). The V and J ends lost 7 bases and 5 bases respectively, with 15 bases between them. As DNA, the CDR3 is TGTGCCAGCATCGGGGGCGGGGACCACGAGCAGTACTTC. The encoded protein is CASIGGGDHEQYF. The variable domain in full, completed from reference TRBV7-9 and TRBJ2-7, reads DTGVSQNPRHKITKRGQNVTFRCDPISEHNRLYWYRQTLGQGPEFLTYFQNEAQLEKSRLLSDRFSAERPKGSFSTLEIQRTEQGDSAMYLCASIGGGDHEQYFGPGTRLTVT.

The chain couples TRBV7-6 to TRBJ2-7; 7 bases are shared with TRBD2. J gave up 3 bases and V 1 base, and 6 bases lay outside the gene matches. Germline V gives CDR1 SGHVS, CDR2 FNYEAQ. There are 15 residues in the CDR3. CDR3 sequence: CASSLVAGALYEQYF. The CDR3 DNA sequence: TGTGCCAGCAGCTTAGTTGCGGGAGCGCTCTACGAGCAGTACTTC.

The chain uses TRBV30 and TRBJ1-5; 8 bases align to TRBD1. Germline CDR1 reads GTSNPN; CDR2 reads SVGIG (reference sequence). The CDR3 totals 14 residues. Germline trimming cut 0 bases from V and 6 bases from J; bases unmatched to any gene: 4. In nucleotides, the CDR3 is TGTGCCTGGAGTGTGACAGGGGTGGGTCAGCCCCAGCATTTT. This gives the protein CAWSVTGVGQPQHF.

This chain joins TRBV4-1 and TRBJ1-5, with 9 bases lining up with TRBD1. Looked up from germline, CDR1 is MGHRA and CDR2 is YSYEKL. CDR3 length equals 16 residues. The trim removed 3 bases at V and 5 bases at J, leaving 8 bases unmatched. The CDR3 is CASSQDRDRVYQPQHF. For the CDR3, the DNA is TGCGCCAGCAGCCAGGACCGGGACAGGGTGTATCAGCCCCAGCATTTT.